This TCR beta chain is from a study of shared clonotypes between healthy human individuals. Study summary: The study enrolled a couple of women and three men aged 18 to 49.

Repertoires were generated with immunoSEQ multiplex PCR, while TCRdb's copy carries only in-frame clones and drops some. The sample lists some 2,500,000 clones; approximately 94% were seen once. About this clone itself: The antigen remains undetermined.

General study points: An expected dependence of interdonor clonotype sharing on sequencing depth was noted.

Looked up from germline, CDR1 is GTSNPN and CDR2 is SVGIG (reference sequence). V gave up 3 bases and J gave up 6 bases; unmatched junction bases: 9. CDR3 length: 16 residues. Sequenced material: naive CD4+ T cells from PBMCs. Noted subset: CD45RA+ positively selected. This clonotype was obtained from a man in his late teens or twenties in good health. Some clones in this sample may be carry-over from other donors' samples. The J gene is TRBJ2-2, the V gene TRBV30; 11 bases are shared with TRBD2. The CDR3 sequence: CAWRPLAGGRAGELFF. CDR3 nucleotides: TGTGCCTGGAGGCCCTTAGCGGGAGGGCGGGCCGGGGAGCTGTTTTTT.